A single T cell receptor beta chain is shown here with its context. The sample originates from a study of blood T cell repertoires in COVID-19. Study at large: Sample material is recorded as cDNA or gDNA derived from T cells, B-cell-depleted T cells, or PBMCs.

Deletions cut 4 bases from V and 4 bases from J, with 14 bases between. This CDR3 is built from 15 residues. Germline V gives CDR1 KGHSH, CDR2 LQKENI. Sequencing used immunoSEQ multiplex PCR; TCRdb keeps in-frame clones, though not all of them. Found here are about 140,000 clones, approximately 88% of them singletons; the top ten hold 1.5% to 2%. This receptor was taken from a woman in her forties or fifties with acute or convalescent COVID-19. The sequencing sample was made of peripheral blood. The rearrangement joins TRBV18 to TRBJ1-5; D ambiguous. The CDR3 reads CASSRATAGNQPQHF. The CDR3 nucleotides are TGTGCCAGCTCACGGGCGACCGCTGGGAATCAGCCCCAGCATTTT.